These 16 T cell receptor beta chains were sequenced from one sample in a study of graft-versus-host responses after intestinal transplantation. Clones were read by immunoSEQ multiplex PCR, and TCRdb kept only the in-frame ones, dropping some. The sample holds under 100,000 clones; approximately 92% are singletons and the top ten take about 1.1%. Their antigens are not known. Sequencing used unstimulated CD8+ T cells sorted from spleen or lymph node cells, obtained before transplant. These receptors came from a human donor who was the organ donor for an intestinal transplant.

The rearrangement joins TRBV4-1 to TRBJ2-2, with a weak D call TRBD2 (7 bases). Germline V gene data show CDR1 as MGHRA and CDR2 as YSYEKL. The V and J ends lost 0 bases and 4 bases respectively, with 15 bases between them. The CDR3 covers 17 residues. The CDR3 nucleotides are TGCGCCAGCAGCCAAGAAGGGGGAGGGGGGCTCACCGGGGAGCTGTTTTTT. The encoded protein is CASSQEGGGGLTGELFF.

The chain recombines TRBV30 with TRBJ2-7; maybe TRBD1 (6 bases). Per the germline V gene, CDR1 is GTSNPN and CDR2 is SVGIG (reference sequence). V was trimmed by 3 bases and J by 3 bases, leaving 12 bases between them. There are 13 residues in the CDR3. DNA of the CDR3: TGTGCCTGGAGCGGGGCAGGGGTCTACGAGCAGTACTTC. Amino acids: CAWSGAGVYEQYF.

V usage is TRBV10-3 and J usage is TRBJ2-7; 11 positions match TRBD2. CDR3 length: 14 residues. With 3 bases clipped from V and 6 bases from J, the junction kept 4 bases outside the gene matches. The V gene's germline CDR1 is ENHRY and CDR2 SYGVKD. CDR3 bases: TGTGCCATCAGTGACACTAGCGGGAGAATCGAGCAGTACTTC. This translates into CAISDTSGRIEQYF.

The CDR3 nucleotides read TGTGCCAGCAGCGTAGGGGACAGTTATGGCTACACCTTC. Translation: CASSVGDSYGYTF. J is TRBJ1-2 and V is TRBV9; 7 nucleotides line up with TRBD1. After removal of 0 bases from V and 5 bases from J, the junction contained 1 base not matched to a gene. The germline gives CDR1 SGDLS, CDR2 YYNGEE. The CDR3 spans 13 residues.

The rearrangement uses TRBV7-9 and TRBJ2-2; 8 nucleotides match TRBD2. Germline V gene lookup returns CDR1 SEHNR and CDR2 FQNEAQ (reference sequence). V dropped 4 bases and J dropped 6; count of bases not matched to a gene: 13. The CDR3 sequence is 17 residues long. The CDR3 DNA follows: TGTGCCAGCAGCTCCCATGACATTGGACTAGCCTCCGGGGAGCTGTTTTTT. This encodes CASSSHDIGLASGELFF.

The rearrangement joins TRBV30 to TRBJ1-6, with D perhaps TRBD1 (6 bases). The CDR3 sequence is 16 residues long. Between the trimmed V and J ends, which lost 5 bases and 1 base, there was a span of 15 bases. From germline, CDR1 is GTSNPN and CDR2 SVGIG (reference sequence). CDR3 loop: CAWGGGGGSYNSPLHF. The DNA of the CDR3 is TGTGCCTGGGGGGGCGGCGGAGGATCCTATAATTCACCCCTCCACTTT.

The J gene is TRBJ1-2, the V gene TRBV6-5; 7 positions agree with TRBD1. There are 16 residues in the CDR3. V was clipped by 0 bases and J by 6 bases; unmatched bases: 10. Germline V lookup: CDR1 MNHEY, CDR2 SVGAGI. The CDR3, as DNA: TGTGCCAGCAGTTACTCTCGGGGGGGTGACAGGGATGGCTACACCTTC. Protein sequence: CASSYSRGGDRDGYTF.

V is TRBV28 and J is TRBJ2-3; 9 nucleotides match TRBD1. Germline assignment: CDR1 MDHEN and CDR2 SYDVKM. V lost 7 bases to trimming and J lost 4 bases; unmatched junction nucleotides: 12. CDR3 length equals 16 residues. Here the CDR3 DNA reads TGTGCCAGCACTGGGGTCGTTAGGGACAGGGCAGATACGCAGTATTTT. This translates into CASTGVVRDRADTQYF.

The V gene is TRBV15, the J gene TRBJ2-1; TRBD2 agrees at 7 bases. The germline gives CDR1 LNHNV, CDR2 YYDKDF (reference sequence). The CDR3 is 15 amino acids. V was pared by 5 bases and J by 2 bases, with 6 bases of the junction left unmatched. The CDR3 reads CATSPGSGTYNEQFF. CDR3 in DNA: TGTGCCACCAGCCCGGGAAGCGGGACCTACAATGAGCAGTTCTTC.

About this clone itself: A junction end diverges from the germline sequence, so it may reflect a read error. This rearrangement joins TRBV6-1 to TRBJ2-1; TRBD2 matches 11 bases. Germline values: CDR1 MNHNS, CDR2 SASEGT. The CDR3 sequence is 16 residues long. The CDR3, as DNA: TGTGCCAGCAGTGAAAGTTGGGGACTAGCGGAAAATGAGCGGTTCTTC. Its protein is CASSESWGLAENERFF.

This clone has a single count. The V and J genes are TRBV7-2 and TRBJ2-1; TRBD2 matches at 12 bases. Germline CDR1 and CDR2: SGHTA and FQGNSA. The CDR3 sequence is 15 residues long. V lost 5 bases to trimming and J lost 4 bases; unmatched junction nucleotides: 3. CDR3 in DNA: TGTGCCAGCAGCCCGACTAGCGGGGGATACAATGAGCAGTTCTTC. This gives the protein CASSPTSGGYNEQFF.

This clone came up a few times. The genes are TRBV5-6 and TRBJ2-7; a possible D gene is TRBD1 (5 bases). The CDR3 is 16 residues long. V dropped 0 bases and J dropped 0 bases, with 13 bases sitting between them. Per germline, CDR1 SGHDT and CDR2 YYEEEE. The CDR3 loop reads CASSLDGHTVSYEQYF. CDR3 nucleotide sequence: TGTGCCAGCAGCTTGGACGGACACACAGTCTCCTACGAGCAGTACTTC.

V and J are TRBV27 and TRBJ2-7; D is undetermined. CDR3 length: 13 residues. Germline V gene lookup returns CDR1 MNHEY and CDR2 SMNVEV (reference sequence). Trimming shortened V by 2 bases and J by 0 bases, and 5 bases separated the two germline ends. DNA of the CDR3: TGTGCCAGCAGTTTAGTCTTCTCCTACGAGCAGTACTTC. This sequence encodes CASSLVFSYEQYF.

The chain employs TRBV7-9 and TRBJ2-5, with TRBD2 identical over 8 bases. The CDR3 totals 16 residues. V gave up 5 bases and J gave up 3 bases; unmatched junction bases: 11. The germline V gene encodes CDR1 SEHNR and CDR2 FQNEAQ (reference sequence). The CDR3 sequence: CASSPPGGTSEETQYF. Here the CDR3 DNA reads TGTGCCAGCAGCCCCCCCGGGGGGACTAGTGAAGAGACCCAGTACTTC. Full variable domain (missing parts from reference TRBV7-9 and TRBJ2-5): DTGVSQNPRHKITKRGQNVTFRCDPISEHNRLYWYRQTLGQGPEFLTYFQNEAQLEKSRLLSDRFSAERPKGSFSTLEIQRTEQGDSAMYLCASSPPGGTSEETQYFGPGTRLLVL.

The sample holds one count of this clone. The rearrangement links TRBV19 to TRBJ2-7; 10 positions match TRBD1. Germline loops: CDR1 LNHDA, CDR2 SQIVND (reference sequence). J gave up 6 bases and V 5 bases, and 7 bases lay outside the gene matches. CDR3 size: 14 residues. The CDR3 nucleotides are TGTGCCAGTAGTCCGACAGGGGGCCTCGCCGAGCAGTACTTC. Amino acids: CASSPTGGLAEQYF.

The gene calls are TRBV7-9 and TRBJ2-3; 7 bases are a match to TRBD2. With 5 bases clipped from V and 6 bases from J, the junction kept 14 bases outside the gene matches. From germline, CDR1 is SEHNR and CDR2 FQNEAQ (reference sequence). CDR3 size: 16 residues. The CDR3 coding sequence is TGTGCCAGCAGCAGCGGGATGGCGGGACCCGGGGATACGCAGTATTTT. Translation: CASSSGMAGPGDTQYF.